These 31 T cell receptor beta chains were all obtained from the same sample, sequenced in a study of T-cell reconstitution after alpha-beta-depleted transplantation in children. For TCRbeta, the library was prepared with unique molecular identifiers. TCRdb ran MiXCR on the PCR reads and lists one entry per CDR3 protein. The table shows roughly 350,000 distinct CDR3 sequences, with under 13% occurring only once. This material consisted of PBMCs from the stem cell graft donor, taken from the stem cell graft. The source is a human donor who donated a stem cell graft to a child with acute lymphoblastic leukemia.

A few counts support this clonotype. CDR3 nucleotide sequence: TGTGCCAGCAGTTTAGACGTGCTAGCGGACTCCTCCTACAATGAGCAGTTCTTC. This codes for CASSLDVLADSSYNEQFF. This chain connects TRBV28 to TRBJ2-1; 7 bases align to TRBD2. The J segment lost 0 bases and the V segment lost 2 bases, leaving 10 bases of the junction unmatched. Germline CDR1 MDHEN, CDR2 SYDVKM. The CDR3 contains 18 residues.

This clonotype was detected only a few times. J is TRBJ2-7 and V is TRBV11-1, with 7 nucleotides matching TRBD1. The germline CDR1 and CDR2 sequences are SGHAT and FQDESV (reference sequence). J was trimmed by 6 bases and V by 5 bases; bases with no gene match: 10. The CDR3 is 14 amino acids. The CDR3 DNA reads as TGTGCCAGCAGCAACCGACAGGGACGGGGCGAGCAGTACTTC. Translated: CASSNRQGRGEQYF.

This clonotype showed up just a few times. The chain employs TRBV2 and TRBJ2-2, with 8 bases matching TRBD2. This CDR3 spans 15 amino acids. CDR1 is SNHLY and CDR2 is FYNNEI in the germline V gene. Trimming cost V 7 bases and J 1 base; bases outside gene matches: 5. CDR3 bases: TGTGCCAGCAAACGGGGGGGTCAGAACACCGGGGAGCTGTTTTTT. Translated, it gives CASKRGGQNTGELFF.

This clonotype was seen a few times. The rearrangement links TRBV20-1 to TRBJ2-1; 10 positions match TRBD1. Unmatched junction bases numbered 20, after V lost 6 bases and J lost 9 bases. The V gene's germline CDR1 is DFQATT and CDR2 SNEGSKA (reference sequence). CDR3 length: 17 residues. CDR3 region: CSAPGTGAAVGFIEQFF. The CDR3 bases are TGCAGTGCCCCTGGGACAGGGGCCGCGGTTGGTTTCATTGAGCAGTTCTTC.

This CDR3 reads CSARSPDGSNQPQHF. CDR3 sequence (DNA): TGCAGTGCTAGAAGCCCTGACGGGAGCAATCAGCCCCAGCATTTT. The V and J genes are TRBV20-1 and TRBJ1-5; D not certain. V shed 2 bases and J shed 1 base, with 12 bases lying between them. This CDR3 has 15 residues. CDR1 and CDR2 (germline): DFQATT, SNEGSKA (reference sequence).

V is TRBV21-1 and J is TRBJ2-7; no DNA check was done on the table's D call, TRBD1. TRBV21-1 is annotated as a pseudogene. The CDR3 is made up of 15 amino acids. CDR3 in amino acids: CASSKETGPIYEQYF. The DNA of the CDR3 is TGTGCCAGCAGCAAAGAGACAGGACCCATCTACGAGCAGTACTTC.

At least ten counts were recorded for this clonotype. V gene TRBV7-9 combines with J gene TRBJ2-5, with D possibly being TRBD2 (6 bases). This CDR3 is 13 amino acids long. Germline CDR1 and CDR2: SEHNR and FQNEAQ (reference sequence). The V end was cut by 5 bases, the J end by 3 bases, with 10 bases between. This CDR3 is CASSPGVKETQYF. Here the CDR3 DNA reads TGTGCCAGCAGCCCGGGGGTGAAAGAGACCCAGTACTTC.

This chain links TRBV5-1 with TRBJ2-7; D possibly corresponds to TRBD2 (6 bases). The CDR3 extends over 15 amino acids. Germline V CDR1 and CDR2: SGHRS, YFSETQ. The V end was cut by 4 bases, the J end by 1 base, with 15 bases between. In nucleotides, the CDR3 is TGCGCCAGCAGCCCATCGGACGGGGGATCCTACGAGCAGTACTTC. Its protein is CASSPSDGGSYEQYF.

A few counts support this clonotype. An end of the junction differs from the germline gene, which may be a read error. V and J are TRBV10-3 and TRBJ1-1, with TRBD1 matching 8 bases. Germline CDR1 is ENHRY and CDR2 is SYGVKD. The CDR3 length is 14 residues. The CDR3 sequence: CAIRETGAVTEAFF. The DNA of the CDR3 is TGCGCCATCAGGGAGACAGGGGCAGTTACTGAAGCTTTCTTT.

This clonotype came up a few times. The chain combines TRBV7-8 with TRBJ2-7; D is uncertain. Trimming removed 5 bases from V and 2 bases from J, with 10 bases in between. Germline loops: CDR1 SGHVS, CDR2 FQNEAQ. The CDR3 is 13 amino acids. CDR3 protein: CASSPPPPYEQYF. As DNA, the CDR3 is TGTGCCAGCAGCCCGCCCCCGCCCTACGAGCAGTACTTC.

The chain uses TRBV24-1 and TRBJ2-1; D call uncertain. CDR3 size: 13 residues. Germline V gives CDR1 KGHDR, CDR2 SFDVKD. V lost 2 bases to trimming and J lost 5 bases, with 6 bases between them. CDR3: CATSDSPNNEQFF. The CDR3 nucleotides read TGTGCCACCAGTGATTCACCAAACAATGAGCAGTTCTTC.

This clonotype was found a few times. The chain is built from TRBV7-9 and TRBJ2-7; TRBD2 aligns across 8 bases. There are 14 residues in the CDR3. Germline CDR1 reads SEHNR; CDR2 reads FQNEAQ (reference sequence). V trimming: 5 bases; J trimming: 2 bases; junction bases outside the gene matches: 5. The CDR3 is CASSTGLAPYEQYF. The CDR3 nucleotides are TGTGCCAGCAGCACTGGACTAGCACCCTACGAGCAGTACTTC.

This clonotype was picked up a small number of times. The chain uses TRBV11-2 and TRBJ2-7, with D maybe TRBD2 (5 bases). Germline V gene lookup returns CDR1 SGHAT and CDR2 FQNNGV. The CDR3 has 15 amino acids. Trimming cost V 5 bases and J 4 bases, with 18 bases left between them. The CDR3 loop reads CASSRPAEGLYEQYF. The CDR3 nucleotides are TGTGCCAGCAGCCGCCCGGCCGAGGGATTGTACGAGCAGTACTTC.

A few counts support this clonotype. This CDR3 reads CASKPGLYGYTF. As DNA, the CDR3 is TGTGCCAGCAAACCAGGGCTCTATGGCTACACCTTC. The chain employs TRBV7-9 and TRBJ1-2; possibly TRBD1 for D (5 bases). There are 12 residues in the CDR3. V was shortened by 7 bases and J by 4 bases, with 10 bases between the two germline ends. Germline CDR1 is SEHNR and CDR2 is FQNEAQ (reference sequence).

In its sample, this clonotype was seen a few times. The rearrangement joins TRBV5-1 to TRBJ2-1; 15 bases are a match to TRBD2. The CDR3 length is 19 residues. V was clipped by 1 base and J by 10 bases; unmatched bases: 15. CDR1 is SGHRS and CDR2 is YFSETQ in the germline V gene. CDR3 nucleotide sequence: TGCGCCAGCAGCTTGCGTGGACACCATGGACTAGCGGGGGGGCTCGAGCAGTTCTTC. Residues: CASSLRGHHGLAGGLEQFF.

This clonotype has just a few counts. The J gene is TRBJ2-5, the V gene TRBV5-5; 12 bases are a match to TRBD2. V gave up 7 bases and J gave up 1 base; unmatched junction bases: 5. This CDR3 has 15 amino acids. Germline loops: CDR1 SGHKS, CDR2 YYEKEE (reference sequence). The CDR3 sequence: CASQRTSGIQETQYF. The CDR3 DNA reads TGTGCCAGCCAGCGGACTAGCGGGATCCAAGAGACCCAGTACTTC.

This clonotype was seen a handful of times. This chain joins TRBV7-2 and TRBJ2-1, with 7 bases lining up with TRBD2. There are 13 residues in the CDR3. Germline V gene lookup returns CDR1 SGHTA and CDR2 FQGNSA. After removal of 5 bases from V and 6 bases from J, the junction contained 4 bases not matched to a gene. The CDR3 nucleotides are TGTGCCAGCAGCCCGGGACTAATCAATGAGCAGTTCTTC. It translates to CASSPGLINEQFF.

This clonotype was recorded a few times. The chain joins TRBV29-1 to TRBJ2-3, with TRBD1 matching 9 bases. Germline CDR1 is SQVTM and CDR2 is ANQGSEA. With V trimmed by 6 bases and J by 0 bases, 13 bases remained unmatched. CDR3 length: 17 amino acids. The CDR3 DNA is TGCAGCGTGGAGGACAGGGGATCGGGAACTAGCACAGATACGCAGTATTTT. Protein: CSVEDRGSGTSTDTQYF.

The chain recombines TRBV9 with TRBJ1-2, with 7 bases identical to TRBD1. There are 14 residues in the CDR3. Germline CDR1 and CDR2: SGDLS and YYNGEE. With V trimmed by 4 bases and J by 6 bases, 9 bases remained unmatched. The CDR3 protein is CASSPTGFDNGYTF. CDR3 bases: TGTGCCAGCAGCCCGACAGGGTTTGACAATGGCTACACCTTC.

This clonotype showed up many times. The gene calls are TRBV5-1 and TRBJ2-7, with 8 bases identical to TRBD1. The V and J ends lost 0 bases and 4 bases, in that order; junction bases with no gene match: 3. Germline V lookup: CDR1 SGHRS, CDR2 YFSETQ. The CDR3 is made up of 14 amino acids. The CDR3 nucleotides read TGCGCCAGCAGCTTGGACAGGGGGAGGTACGAGCAGTACTTC. This gives the protein CASSLDRGRYEQYF. Variable domain in full (rest from reference TRBV5-1 and TRBJ2-7): KAGVTQTPRYLIKTRGQQVTLSCSPISGHRSVSWYQQTPGQGLQFLFEYFSETQRNKGNFPGRFSGRQFSNSRSEMNVSTLELGDSALYLCASSLDRGRYEQYFGPGTRLTVT.

This clonotype was seen more than once but under ten times. The V call is TRBV20-1, the J call TRBJ2-1, with D perhaps matching TRBD2 (7 bases). Deletions cut 3 bases from V and 0 bases from J, with 15 bases between. The CDR3 is 16 amino acids. The germline CDR1 and CDR2 sequences are DFQATT and SNEGSKA (reference sequence). CDR3 in amino acids: CSARGAREGSYNEQFF. The DNA for the CDR3 is TGCAGTGCTAGGGGGGCTAGGGAGGGCTCCTACAATGAGCAGTTCTTC.

The chain uses TRBV7-9 and TRBJ2-7; D uncertain. CDR1 is SEHNR and CDR2 is FQNEAQ in the germline V gene (reference sequence). V was cut by 1 base and J by 4 bases, with 11 bases left in between. CDR3 length: 14 residues. The CDR3 DNA follows: TGTGCCAGCAGCTTAGAGGTCAGACTTTACGAGCAGTACTTC. Translation gives CASSLEVRLYEQYF.

This clonotype appeared many times. This sequence joins TRBV7-9 and TRBJ1-1; a weak D match, TRBD1 (6 bases). The V end lost 5 bases, the J end lost 0 bases, and 10 bases lay between the germline ends. CDR1 and CDR2 (germline): SEHNR, FQNEAQ (reference sequence). This CDR3 has 14 residues. The CDR3 here is CASSGGQLNTEAFF. The CDR3 nucleotides are TGTGCCAGCAGCGGGGGACAATTGAACACTGAAGCTTTCTTT. The variable domain in full, completed from reference TRBV7-9 and TRBJ1-1, reads DTGVSQNPRHKITKRGQNVTFRCDPISEHNRLYWYRQTLGQGPEFLTYFQNEAQLEKSRLLSDRFSAERPKGSFSTLEIQRTEQGDSAMYLCASSGGQLNTEAFFGQGTRLTVV.

The chain uses TRBV12-3 or TRBV12-4 and TRBJ2-2, with TRBD2 identical over 7 bases. Trimming took 3 bases from V and 6 from J; bases not matched to a gene: 7. The CDR3 has 15 amino acids. CDR3 sequence (DNA): TGTGCCAGCAGTTTGAGGGCGGGAGTCGCCGGGGAGCTGTTTTTT. Translation gives CASSLRAGVAGELFF.

The sample holds many counts of this clonotype. The genes are TRBV5-1 and TRBJ2-7, with a tentative D call TRBD2 (5 bases). The germline CDR1 and CDR2 sequences are SGHRS and YFSETQ. V lost 0 bases and J 1 base, leaving 8 bases between the germline ends. CDR3 length: 14 residues. CDR3 bases: TGCGCCAGCAGCTTGGCCGAGGGTTCCTACGAGCAGTACTTC. This encodes CASSLAEGSYEQYF.

This clonotype came up a few times. This sequence joins TRBV15 and TRBJ2-1; 15 bases match TRBD2. The CDR3 totals 20 residues. Germline V gene sequence: CDR1 LNHNV, CDR2 YYDKDF (reference sequence). Losses at the gene ends were 0 bases for V and 4 bases for J; bases not matched to a gene: 10. The CDR3 DNA follows: TGTGCCACCAGCAGAGACGCCGGGACTAGCGGGAGGACCGCTTACAATGAGCAGTTCTTC. It translates to CATSRDAGTSGRTAYNEQFF. Full variable domain (remainder filled in from reference TRBV15 and TRBJ2-1): DAMVIQNPRYQVTQFGKPVTLSCSQTLNHNVMYWYQQKSSQAPKLLFHYYDKDFNNEADTPDNFQSRRPNTSFCFLDIRSPGLGDTAMYLCATSRDAGTSGRTAYNEQFFGPGTRLTVL.

V and J are TRBV5-1 and TRBJ1-1; D is unclear. Germline V CDR1 and CDR2: SGHRS, YFSETQ. The CDR3 has 15 residues. The V gene lost 0 bases and the J gene lost 2 bases, with 11 bases spanning the gap. The CDR3 is CASSLGPNLNTEAFF. The CDR3, as DNA: TGCGCCAGCAGCTTGGGACCGAACCTTAACACTGAAGCTTTCTTT.

In regard to this clonotype: One end of the junction fails to match germline, which may point to a read error. J is TRBJ2-2 and V is TRBV7-2, with 8 nucleotides matching TRBD1. Germline V lookup: CDR1 SGHTA, CDR2 FQGNSA. The CDR3 runs 15 residues. The CDR3 here is CASSPTGVNTRELFF. CDR3 DNA sequence: TGTGCCAGCAGCCCGACAGGGGTCAACACCAGGGAGCTGTTTTTT.

This clonotype was detected ten times or more. CDR3 region: CASSYSQGLGQDVLTF. The CDR3 region has the DNA TGCGCCAGCAGCTACTCCCAGGGATTGGGGCAGGACGTCCTGACTTTC. The rearrangement joins TRBV5-1 to TRBJ2-6; D is perhaps TRBD1 (5 bases). The CDR3 runs to 16 residues. The germline V and J ends were trimmed by 3 bases and 11 bases, with 21 bases remaining between them. Germline CDR1 SGHRS, CDR2 YFSETQ. Full variable domain (remainder filled in from reference TRBV5-1 and TRBJ2-6): KAGVTQTPRYLIKTRGQQVTLSCSPISGHRSVSWYQQTPGQGLQFLFEYFSETQRNKGNFPGRFSGRQFSNSRSEMNVSTLELGDSALYLCASSYSQGLGQDVLTFGAGSRLTVL.

This clonotype was counted only a few times. This chain joins TRBV4-1 and TRBJ1-1; possible D gene TRBD1, 5 bases. Trimming stripped 4 bases from V and 1 base from J, with 10 bases between. In germline, CDR1 is MGHRA, CDR2 YSYEKL. This CDR3 is 14 amino acids long. This chain's CDR3 is CASSPQDPNTEAFF. CDR3 sequence (DNA): TGCGCCAGCAGCCCACAGGACCCGAACACTGAAGCTTTCTTT.

This clonotype has a count of ten or more. The V call is TRBV7-8, the J call TRBJ1-3, with D hard to call. This CDR3 contains 18 residues. Germline V gene sequence: CDR1 SGHVS, CDR2 FQNEAQ. The V end lost 5 bases, the J end lost 1 base, and 21 bases lay between the germline ends. The chain's CDR3 is CASSPRPAGRGSGNTIYF. CDR3 nucleotides: TGTGCCAGCAGCCCTCGTCCTGCGGGGAGAGGATCTGGAAACACCATATATTTT.